One sample yielded the 6 T cell receptor beta chains listed below, sequenced in a study of blood T cell repertoires in COVID-19. Assay: immunoSEQ multiplex PCR; the TCRdb copy retains only in-frame clones and omits some. The table shows about 320,000 clones, with 87% occurring only once. Specimen: PBMCs or T cells enriched from blood (not recorded which). The receptors originated from a woman aged 25 to 39 who had recovered from COVID-19.

The chain carries TRBV28 and TRBJ1-2; D is unclear. The CDR3 consists of 13 residues. Germline assignment: CDR1 MDHEN and CDR2 SYDVKM. V gave up 3 bases and J gave up 8 bases, with 13 bases separating them. CDR3 sequence reads: CASSFLPISGYTF. The CDR3 nucleotides are TGTGCCAGCAGTTTCCTACCTATCTCCGGCTACACCTTC.

Note on this clone: Sequence at one end of the junction differs from germline and may be a read error. The V and J genes are TRBV7-7 and TRBJ2-3; tentatively, D is TRBD2 (5 bases). This CDR3 spans 13 amino acids. CDR1 SSHAT and CDR2 FNYEAQ come from the germline V gene (reference sequence). CDR3 amino acids: CASSTEDWSTQYF. The DNA for the CDR3 is TGTGCTAGCAGCACCGAGGACTGGTCGACGCAGTATTTT.

V usage is TRBV24-1 and J usage is TRBJ2-5; perhaps TRBD1 as D (6 bases). The germline CDR1 and CDR2 sequences are KGHDR and SFDVKD. CDR3 length: 11 amino acids. Trimming took off 2 bases at V and 9 bases at J, with 6 bases between the two ends. CDR3 amino acids: CATSDSGAQYF. The CDR3 coding sequence is TGTGCCACCAGTGATTCAGGGGCCCAGTACTTC.

This clone was counted a few times. The chain couples TRBV6-2 or TRBV6-3 to TRBJ1-5; a possible D gene is TRBD1 (5 bases). The CDR3 is 15 residues long. The V gene lost 1 base and the J gene lost 7 bases, with 14 bases spanning the gap. The germline CDR1 and CDR2 sequences are MNHEY and SVGEGT. The CDR3 coding sequence is TGTGCCAGCAGTTACTTTGGCAGGGCATTGCAGCCCCAGCATTTT. Translation gives CASSYFGRALQPQHF.

This rearrangement joins TRBV7-2 to TRBJ2-3, with TRBD2 identical over 11 bases. This CDR3 spans 13 amino acids. CDR1 and CDR2 from the germline V gene are SGHTA and FQGNSA. With V trimmed by 10 bases and J by 8 bases, 8 bases remained unmatched. For the CDR3, the DNA is TGTGCCACCGGGACTAGCGGCGGGGGTACGCAGTATTTT. Protein sequence: CATGTSGGGTQYF. The entire variable domain, with the rest obtained from reference TRBV7-2 and TRBJ2-3, is as follows: GAGVSQSPSNKVTEKGKDVELRCDPISGHTALYWYRQSLGQGLEFLIYFQGNSAPDKSGLPSDRFSAERTGGSVSTLTIQRTQQEDSAVYLCATGTSGGGTQYFGPGTRLTVL.

This clone was observed a single time. This rearrangement joins TRBV18 to TRBJ1-3, with TRBD1 as a possible D gene (6 bases). Germline V gives CDR1 KGHSH, CDR2 LQKENI. V lost 3 bases to trimming and J lost 4 bases, with 10 bases between them. The CDR3 spans 14 residues. The CDR3 region has the DNA TGTGCCAGCTCACCTGGGGGACACGGAAACACCATATATTTT. Its protein is CASSPGGHGNTIYF.